What follows are 25 T cell receptor beta chains derived from one specimen sequenced in a study of blood T cell repertoires in COVID-19. This table comes from immunoSEQ multiplex PCR, and its TCRdb copy is limited to in-frame clones, with some not included. In the table there are 40,000 or so clones, around 81% of which are singletons. Sequenced: peripheral blood. The receptors stem from a middle-aged man with active COVID-19.

The V and J genes are TRBV27 and TRBJ1-1; TRBD1 matches 7 bases. J lost 12 bases, V lost 2 bases, and 6 bases had no gene match. CDR3 length: 12 residues. CDR1 is MNHEY, CDR2 SMNVEV, per germline (reference sequence). The CDR3 is CASSLRGGGTFF. The DNA for the CDR3 is TGTGCCAGCAGTTTAAGAGGGGGCGGAACTTTCTTT.

The V and J genes are TRBV19 and TRBJ2-6, with a tentative D call TRBD2 (6 bases). There are 15 residues in the CDR3. Germline V gene sequence: CDR1 LNHDA, CDR2 SQIVND (reference sequence). Trimming stripped 7 bases from V and 1 base from J, with 11 bases between. DNA for the CDR3: TGTGCCAGTACCCCTGGAGGGTCTGGGGCCAACGTCCTGACTTTC. This codes for CASTPGGSGANVLTF.

In nucleotides, the CDR3 is TGTGCCAGCAGCCCCCCGAGTAGCGGACCCTCGAGGGATGAGCAGTTCTTC. Translating gives CASSPPSSGPSRDEQFF. The chain uses TRBV5-6 and TRBJ2-1; the D gene is possibly TRBD2 (6 bases). This CDR3 is 17 amino acids long. CDR1 and CDR2 (germline): SGHDT, YYEEEE. Trimming pared 4 bases from V and 8 bases from J, leaving 25 bases between. Full variable domain (missing parts from reference TRBV5-6 and TRBJ2-1): DAGVTQSPTHLIKTRGQQVTLRCSPKSGHDTVSWYQQALGQGPQFIFQYYEEEERQRGNFPDRFSGHQFPNYSSELNVNALLLGDSALYLCASSPPSSGPSRDEQFFGPGTRLTVL.

The chain employs TRBV6-5 and TRBJ2-7; 9 bases line up with TRBD1. Germline V gene data show CDR1 as MNHEY and CDR2 as SVGAGI. The CDR3 runs 14 residues. The V and J ends lost 5 bases and 5 bases, in that order; junction bases with no gene match: 7. Here the CDR3 reads CASSPPDRGHEQYF. The DNA for the CDR3 is TGTGCCAGCAGTCCACCGGACAGGGGCCACGAGCAGTACTTC.

Within the sample, this clone is medium-sized. The chain combines TRBV6-5 with TRBJ2-7, with unresolved D. V was pared by 5 bases and J by 2 bases, with 13 bases between. The CDR3 covers 14 residues. From germline, CDR1 is MNHEY and CDR2 SVGAGI. DNA of the CDR3: TGTGCCAGCAGTCCCTTCGTTGGGCCCTACGAGCAGTACTTC. This encodes CASSPFVGPYEQYF.

CDR3 nucleotide sequence: TGTGCCAGCAGCTCCCGCCGGACTAGCGGGGGGGACAATGAGCAGTTCTTC. Its protein is CASSSRRTSGGDNEQFF. This chain connects TRBV7-9 to TRBJ2-1; 15 nucleotides agree with TRBD2. V trimming: 4 bases; J trimming: 5 bases; junction bases outside the gene matches: 6. Germline V lookup: CDR1 SEHNR, CDR2 FQNEAQ (reference sequence). This CDR3 region has 17 residues. The whole variable domain, filled in from reference TRBV7-9 and TRBJ2-1, reads DTGVSQNPRHKITKRGQNVTFRCDPISEHNRLYWYRQTLGQGPEFLTYFQNEAQLEKSRLLSDRFSAERPKGSFSTLEIQRTEQGDSAMYLCASSSRRTSGGDNEQFFGPGTRLTVL.

V is TRBV7-3 and J is TRBJ2-7; possibly TRBD2 for D (6 bases). Between the trimmed V and J ends, which lost 5 bases and 5 bases, there was a span of 19 bases. The germline CDR1 and CDR2 sequences are SGHTA and FQGTGA. CDR3 length: 15 amino acids. In DNA, the CDR3 is TGTGCCAGCAGCCCTGGAGGGGAATTAGTCAACGAGCAGTACTTC. Translating gives CASSPGGELVNEQYF.

The V and J genes are TRBV6-2 or TRBV6-3 and TRBJ2-7; possible D gene TRBD2, 5 bases. The CDR3 covers 12 residues. From germline, CDR1 is MNHEY and CDR2 SVGEGT. Trimming pared 2 bases from V and 6 bases from J, leaving 8 bases between. The CDR3 loop is CASSYPGGEQYF. The CDR3 DNA sequence: TGTGCCAGCAGTTACCCCGGAGGCGAGCAGTACTTC.

This clone was detected once. The CDR3 region is CASSPELAGVEETQYF. The CDR3 DNA reads as TGTGCCAGCAGTCCCGAGCTAGCGGGAGTTGAGGAGACCCAGTACTTC. V and J are TRBV28 and TRBJ2-5, with 10 positions matching TRBD2. V gave up 5 bases and J gave up 5 bases; unmatched junction bases: 11. Germline-derived CDR1 and CDR2 are MDHEN and SYDVKM. The CDR3 totals 16 residues.

The chain carries TRBV7-2 and TRBJ2-5; D might be TRBD1 (5 bases). The CDR3 consists of 13 residues. Trimming shortened V by 4 bases and J by 7 bases, and 13 bases separated the two germline ends. Germline V CDR1 and CDR2: SGHTA, FQGNSA. This CDR3 is CASSSQGSGTQYF. CDR3 DNA: TGTGCCAGCAGCTCCCAGGGATCCGGGACCCAGTACTTC.

J is TRBJ1-2 and V is TRBV18, with D hard to call. The V and J ends lost 0 bases and 4 bases respectively, with 9 bases between them. The CDR3 covers 14 residues. Germline assignment: CDR1 KGHSH and CDR2 LQKENI. The chain's CDR3 is CASSPPGAIYGYTF. The DNA of the CDR3 is TGTGCCAGCTCACCACCTGGAGCTATCTATGGCTACACCTTC.

This rearrangement joins TRBV6-5 to TRBJ1-1; no clear D. The germline V gene encodes CDR1 MNHEY and CDR2 SVGAGI. Trimming cost V 0 bases and J 4 bases, with 15 bases left between them. The CDR3 is made up of 16 amino acids. In DNA form, the CDR3 reads TGTGCCAGCAGTTACTCGCGGGGTCGGCTGGCCACTGAAGCTTTCTTT. Its translation is CASSYSRGRLATEAFF.

This chain joins TRBV24-1 and TRBJ1-2; 8 positions agree with TRBD1. With 4 bases clipped from V and 4 bases from J, the junction kept 7 bases outside the gene matches. This CDR3 is built from 15 residues. Germline assignment: CDR1 KGHDR and CDR2 SFDVKD. DNA for the CDR3: TGTGCCACCAGTGACCCCGGACAGGGCAGCTATGGCTACACCTTC. This encodes CATSDPGQGSYGYTF.

The chain recombines TRBV29-1 with TRBJ2-7, with a tentative D call TRBD1 (6 bases). From germline, CDR1 is SQVTM and CDR2 ANQGSEA. V was cut by 1 base and J by 3 bases, with 10 bases left in between. The CDR3 loop spans 13 amino acids. CDR3 DNA sequence: TGCAGCGTTGAAGCTGGACAGAACTACGAGCAGTACTTC. This codes for CSVEAGQNYEQYF.

The chain carries TRBV5-1 and TRBJ2-5, with D possibly matching TRBD2 (7 bases). This CDR3 is built from 14 residues. V lost 4 bases, J lost 1 base, and 11 bases lay in between. Germline assignment: CDR1 SGHRS and CDR2 YFSETQ. The CDR3 loop reads CASSRGGGQETQYF. The CDR3 DNA is TGCGCCAGCAGCAGGGGAGGGGGCCAAGAGACCCAGTACTTC.

The chain carries TRBV15 and TRBJ2-5, with TRBD2 matching over 13 bases. CDR1 and CDR2 from the germline V gene are LNHNV and YYDKDF (reference sequence). This CDR3 is 18 amino acids long. V gave up 5 bases and J gave up 1 base; unmatched junction bases: 10. CDR3 DNA: TGTGCCACCAGCCCCCGAAGGACTAGCGGGGGACCCCAAGAGACCCAGTACTTC. Translated, it gives CATSPRRTSGGPQETQYF.

V is TRBV13 and J is TRBJ2-1; TRBD1 might be the D (5 bases). The V gene's germline CDR1 is PRHDT and CDR2 FYEKMQ (reference sequence). Trimming cost V 4 bases and J 7 bases, with 17 bases left between them. This CDR3 region has 15 residues. Here the CDR3 DNA reads TGTGCCAGCAGCTCTCCCGGACATTCTAGAAATGAGCAGTTCTTC. This translates into CASSSPGHSRNEQFF.

The count of this clone is one. The chain recombines TRBV18 with TRBJ1-1; 9 bases map to TRBD1. From germline, CDR1 is KGHSH and CDR2 LQKENI. V trimming: 3 bases; J trimming: 4 bases; junction bases outside the gene matches: 6. This CDR3 has 15 amino acids. The CDR3 reads CASSPGQGYGTEAFF. In nucleotides, the CDR3 is TGTGCCAGCTCACCTGGACAGGGGTACGGCACTGAAGCTTTCTTT.

V gene TRBV4-1 combines with J gene TRBJ2-5; D not resolved. Trimming left V 0 bases short and J 7 bases short, with 6 bases between. This CDR3 spans 12 amino acids. The V gene's germline CDR1 is MGHRA and CDR2 YSYEKL. This CDR3 reads CASSQEGGTQYF. As DNA, the CDR3 is TGCGCCAGCAGCCAAGAAGGCGGGACCCAGTACTTC.

V and J are TRBV9 and TRBJ2-2; 9 bases line up with TRBD1. Germline V gene lookup returns CDR1 SGDLS and CDR2 YYNGEE. There are 16 residues in the CDR3. V shed 4 bases and J 5 bases; nucleotides not matched to a gene: 9. The CDR3 protein is CASSPRTGVLTGELFF. The CDR3 DNA reads TGTGCCAGCAGCCCACGGACAGGGGTTTTAACCGGGGAGCTGTTTTTT.

This sequence joins TRBV5-5 and TRBJ1-4, with D unclear. Per germline, CDR1 SGHKS and CDR2 YYEKEE (reference sequence). The V and J ends lost 3 bases and 5 bases respectively, with 14 bases between them. The length of the CDR3 is 15 residues. The CDR3 DNA is TGTGCCAGCAGCTCCCACGGGGAATTGAATGAAAAACTGTTTTTT. Protein product: CASSSHGELNEKLFF.

This sequence joins TRBV3-1 (or the pseudogene TRBV3-2) and TRBJ1-5; D remains ambiguous. The ends were cut back, 1 base at V and 5 bases at J, with 6 bases in the middle. The CDR3 sequence is 13 residues long. Germline V gene data show CDR1 as LGHDT and CDR2 as YNNKEL (reference sequence). The CDR3 sequence is CASSQGDYQPQHF. The CDR3 DNA follows: TGTGCCAGCAGCCAAGGCGACTATCAGCCCCAGCATTTT.

This clone was observed a few times. This sequence joins TRBV7-2 and TRBJ2-3; 7 bases match TRBD1. This CDR3 contains 19 residues. Germline-derived CDR1 and CDR2 are SGHTA and FQGNSA. After removal of 5 bases from V and 0 bases from J, the junction contained 17 bases not matched to a gene. Here the CDR3 DNA reads TGTGCCAGCAGCCCCGCGTGGGCAGGGGGTATCTGGAGCACAGATACGCAGTATTTT. It encodes CASSPAWAGGIWSTDTQYF. The variable domain in full, completed from reference TRBV7-2 and TRBJ2-3, reads GAGVSQSPSNKVTEKGKDVELRCDPISGHTALYWYRQSLGQGLEFLIYFQGNSAPDKSGLPSDRFSAERTGGSVSTLTIQRTQQEDSAVYLCASSPAWAGGIWSTDTQYFGPGTRLTVL.

The genes are TRBV28 and TRBJ1-5, with no clear D. V was clipped by 4 bases and J by 4 bases, with 11 bases between them. Looked up from germline, CDR1 is MDHEN and CDR2 is SYDVKM. This CDR3 region has 14 residues. This CDR3 reads CASSSPGRNQPQHF. The CDR3, as DNA: TGTGCCAGCAGTTCCCCCGGGAGAAATCAGCCCCAGCATTTT. Variable domain in full (rest from reference TRBV28 and TRBJ1-5): DVKVTQSSRYLVKRTGEKVFLECVQDMDHENMFWYRQDPGLGLRLIYFSYDVKMKEKGDIPEGYSVSREKKERFSLILESASTNQTSMYLCASSSPGRNQPQHFGDGTRLSIL.

The CDR3 loop is CASSDLAGGYGYTF. Here the CDR3 DNA reads TGTGCCAGCAGTGACCTCGCAGGGGGGTATGGCTACACCTTC. The chain is built from TRBV2 and TRBJ1-2, with 7 nucleotides matching TRBD1. The junction had 6 bases not matched to a gene; V was cut back by 3 bases and J by 5 bases. CDR1 SNHLY and CDR2 FYNNEI come from the germline V gene. There are 14 residues in the CDR3.